This paragraph reports one TCR beta chain. CDR1 and CDR2 (germline): SGHRS, YFSETQ. This CDR3 contains 15 residues. The V gene lost 2 bases and the J gene lost 0 bases, with 8 bases spanning the gap. This sample was taken from a study of blood T cell repertoires in COVID-19. At the level of the study: The origin of the acute and convalescent COVID-19 samples was the United States, Italy and Spain. T cells, B-cell-depleted T cells, or PBMCs provided the cDNA or gDNA that served as material.

Study processing details: Reference gene primer amplification gave estimated nucleated cell counts. Profiled with immunoSEQ multiplex PCR; TCRdb holds only in-frame clones, not every one. The V and J calls and clone size are taken from that table; D and trimming were inferred from the DNA. The table includes roughly 150,000 clones, about 82% detected once. The receptor was derived from a middle-aged man with acute or convalescent COVID-19. The sequenced sample consisted of peripheral blood. The chain has TRBV5-1 and TRBJ2-2; maybe TRBD2 (5 bases). For the CDR3, the DNA is TGCGCCAGCAGCTTACTAGAATCGAACACCGGGGAGCTGTTTTTT. It encodes CASSLLESNTGELFF.